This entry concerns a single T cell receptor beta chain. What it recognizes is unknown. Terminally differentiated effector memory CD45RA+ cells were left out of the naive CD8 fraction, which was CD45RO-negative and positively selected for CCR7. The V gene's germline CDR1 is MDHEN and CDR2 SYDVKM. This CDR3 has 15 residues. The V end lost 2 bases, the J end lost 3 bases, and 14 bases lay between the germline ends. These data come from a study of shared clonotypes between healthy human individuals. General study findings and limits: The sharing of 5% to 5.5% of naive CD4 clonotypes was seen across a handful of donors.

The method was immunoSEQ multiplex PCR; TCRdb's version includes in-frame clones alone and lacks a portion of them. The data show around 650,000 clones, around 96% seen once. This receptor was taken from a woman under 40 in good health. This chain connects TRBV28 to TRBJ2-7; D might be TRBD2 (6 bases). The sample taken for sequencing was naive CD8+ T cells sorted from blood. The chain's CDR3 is CASSLEGEEGYEQYF. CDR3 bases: TGTGCCAGCAGTTTAGAAGGGGAGGAGGGCTACGAGCAGTACTTC.